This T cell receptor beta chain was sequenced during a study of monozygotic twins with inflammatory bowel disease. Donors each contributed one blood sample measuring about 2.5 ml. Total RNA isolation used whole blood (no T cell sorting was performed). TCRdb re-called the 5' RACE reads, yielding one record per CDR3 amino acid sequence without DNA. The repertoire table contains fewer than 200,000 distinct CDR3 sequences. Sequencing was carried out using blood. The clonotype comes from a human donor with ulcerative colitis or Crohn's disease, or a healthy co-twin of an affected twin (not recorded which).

The CDR3 here is CASSQGGVRGNSPLHF. The chain has TRBV3-1 and TRBJ1-6; the TCRdb call, TRBD1, lacks DNA for checking. Germline V gene data show CDR1 as LGHDT and CDR2 as YNNKEL (reference sequence). This CDR3 has 16 amino acids.